The 7 T cell receptor beta chains presented below share a single source sample, sequenced in a study of blood T cell repertoires in COVID-19. Sequencing used immunoSEQ multiplex PCR; TCRdb keeps in-frame clones, though not all of them. The sample has under 40,000 clones; roughly nine tenths are singletons. The sequencing input was peripheral blood. These receptors were obtained from a human donor in a cohort sampled during active COVID-19.

This sequence joins TRBV6-5 and TRBJ2-7, with D unclear. This CDR3 region has 14 residues. Germline V gene sequence: CDR1 MNHEY, CDR2 SVGAGI. The ends were cut back, 2 bases at V and 2 bases at J, with 10 bases in the middle. Here the CDR3 reads CASSYARQAYEQYF. The CDR3 DNA follows: TGTGCCAGCAGTTACGCCAGGCAAGCCTACGAGCAGTACTTC.

The chain is built from TRBV7-2 and TRBJ2-3; D not resolved. Trimming shortened V by 1 base and J by 0 bases, and 14 bases separated the two germline ends. The CDR3 contains 17 residues. CDR1 SGHTA and CDR2 FQGNSA come from the germline V gene. In nucleotides, the CDR3 is TGTGCCAGCAGCTTAGGGCTAGGCGCCTTTAGCACAGATACGCAGTATTTT. Amino acid sequence: CASSLGLGAFSTDTQYF.

V gene TRBV29-1 combines with J gene TRBJ1-5, with D possibly matching TRBD1 (5 bases). The germline V gene encodes CDR1 SQVTM and CDR2 ANQGSEA. The CDR3 spans 13 residues. Trimming removed 6 bases at V and 6 bases at J, with 15 bases between. The CDR3 nucleotides read TGCAGCGTGGGGGGAATCGGCAGTCAGCCCCAGCATTTT. Amino acids: CSVGGIGSQPQHF.

The chain links TRBV11-2 to TRBJ2-5; maybe TRBD2 (6 bases). This CDR3 spans 13 amino acids. The V gene's germline CDR1 is SGHAT and CDR2 FQNNGV. V gave up 5 bases and J gave up 1 base, with 8 bases separating them. The CDR3 here is CASSRDFQETQYF. DNA of the CDR3: TGTGCCAGCAGCCGGGACTTCCAAGAGACCCAGTACTTC.

J is TRBJ1-2 and V is TRBV19; possibly TRBD1 for D (5 bases). Germline V gene lookup returns CDR1 LNHDA and CDR2 SQIVND (reference sequence). V was cut by 1 base and J by 3 bases, with 12 bases left in between. This CDR3 contains 15 residues. The CDR3 sequence: CASSIGGTSDYGYTF. The DNA for the CDR3 is TGTGCCAGTAGTATAGGGGGCACGAGCGACTATGGCTACACCTTC.

The genes are TRBV18 and TRBJ2-2; the D gene is possibly TRBD2 (5 bases). The germline CDR1 and CDR2 sequences are KGHSH and LQKENI. The V gene lost 0 bases and the J gene lost 0 bases, with 5 bases spanning the gap. The CDR3 runs 15 residues. The chain's CDR3 is CASSPPSANTGELFF. The CDR3 bases are TGTGCCAGCTCACCACCTAGCGCGAACACCGGGGAGCTGTTTTTT.

This clone was recorded only once. V usage is TRBV30 and J usage is TRBJ2-2; 8 bases map to TRBD2. Per the germline V gene, CDR1 is GTSNPN and CDR2 is SVGIG (reference sequence). The CDR3 is 13 residues long. The junction had 3 bases not matched to a gene; V was cut back by 4 bases and J by 5 bases. The CDR3 loop reads CAWTRGGTGELFF. The CDR3 DNA reads as TGTGCCTGGACCCGGGGGGGGACCGGGGAGCTGTTTTTT.